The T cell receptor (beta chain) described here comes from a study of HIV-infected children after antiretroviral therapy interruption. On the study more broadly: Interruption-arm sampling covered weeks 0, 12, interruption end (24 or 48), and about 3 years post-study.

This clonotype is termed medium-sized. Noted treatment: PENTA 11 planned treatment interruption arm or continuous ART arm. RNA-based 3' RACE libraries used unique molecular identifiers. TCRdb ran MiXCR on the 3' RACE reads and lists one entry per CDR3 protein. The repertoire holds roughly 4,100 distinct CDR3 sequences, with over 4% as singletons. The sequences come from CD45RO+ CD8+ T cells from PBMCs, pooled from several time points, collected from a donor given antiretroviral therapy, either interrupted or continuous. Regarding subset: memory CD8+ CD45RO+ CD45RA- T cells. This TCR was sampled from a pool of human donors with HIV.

The CDR3 bases are TGTGCCAGCAGCCCAAACCCGACAGCCACCGGGGAGCTGTTTTTT. The encoded protein is CASSPNPTATGELFF. V is TRBV11-2 and J is TRBJ2-2, with a weak D call TRBD1 (5 bases). The CDR3 has 15 residues. V dropped 5 bases and J dropped 4 bases, with 14 bases sitting between them. The V gene's germline CDR1 is SGHAT and CDR2 FQNNGV.